Below, 10 T cell receptor beta chains from the same sample are listed, as sequenced in a study of identical twins. TCRdb itself ran the 5' RACE reads through MiXCR, one entry per CDR3 protein. The data hold 1.5 million to 2 million distinct CDR3 sequences, with less than 35% observed a single time. Material for sequencing was cord blood. Receptors originate from a newborn girl in good health.

This clonotype was seen many times. CDR3 amino acids: CAISGLAGSYNEQFF. Written as DNA, the CDR3 is TGTGCCATCAGCGGTCTAGCGGGGAGTTACAATGAGCAGTTCTTC. This chain uses TRBV10-3 with TRBJ2-1; 9 bases are a match to TRBD2. Unmatched junction bases numbered 7, after V lost 6 bases and J lost 4 bases. There are 15 residues in the CDR3. Germline values: CDR1 ENHRY, CDR2 SYGVKD.

The rearrangement links TRBV3-1 to TRBJ2-2; D remains ambiguous. Germline V gives CDR1 LGHDT, CDR2 YNNKEL (reference sequence). The CDR3 contains 16 residues. Deletions cut 5 bases from V and 6 bases from J, with 19 bases between. CDR3 coding DNA: TGTGCCAGCAGCTACGAAGGCGCTGCCCCGTCCGGGGAGCTGTTTTTT. It translates to CASSYEGAAPSGELFF.

This chain connects TRBV4-2 to TRBJ2-1, with 12 bases matching TRBD2. Germline values: CDR1 LGHNA, CDR2 YNFKEQ. J lost 8 bases, V lost 1 base, and 3 bases had no gene match. The CDR3 loop spans 15 amino acids. In DNA, the CDR3 is TGTGCCAGCAGCCAAGCTAGCGGGGGGGCCGATGAGCAGTTCTTC. It encodes CASSQASGGADEQFF.

The sample holds a few counts of this clonotype. The chain has TRBV29-1 and TRBJ2-5, with 8 bases identical to TRBD1. The CDR3 totals 13 residues. With V trimmed by 5 bases and J by 7 bases, 9 bases remained unmatched. CDR1 SQVTM and CDR2 ANQGSEA come from the germline V gene. The CDR3 protein is CSVIDRGWATQYF. In DNA form, the CDR3 reads TGCAGCGTTATCGACAGGGGTTGGGCGACCCAGTACTTC. Full variable domain (rest looked up from reference TRBV29-1 and TRBJ2-5): SAVISQKPSRDICQRGTSLTIQCQVDSQVTMMFWYRQQPGQSLTLIATANQGSEATYESGFVIDKFPISRPNLTFSTLTVSNMSPEDSSIYLCSVIDRGWATQYFGPGTRLLVL.

The V and J genes are TRBV14 and TRBJ2-5; D gene ambiguous. Between the trimmed V and J ends, which lost 2 bases and 5 bases, there was a span of 9 bases. This CDR3 comprises 13 residues. Germline values: CDR1 SGHDN, CDR2 FVKESK. This CDR3 is CASSQNRQETQYF. The CDR3 region has the DNA TGTGCCAGCAGCCAAAATCGTCAGGAGACCCAGTACTTC.

The chain recombines TRBV9 with TRBJ2-1; D tentatively fits TRBD1 or TRBD2 (5 bases each). CDR3 length: 16 amino acids. CDR1 is SGDLS, CDR2 YYNGEE, per germline. V was cut by 2 bases and J by 3 bases, with 15 bases left in between. The CDR3 nucleotides read TGTGCCAGCAGCGTCATCCCCGGGACCTACTACAATGAGCAGTTCTTC. Translation: CASSVIPGTYYNEQFF.

The V and J genes are TRBV6-2 or TRBV6-3 and TRBJ2-7, with TRBD2 matching over 15 bases. V lost 7 bases, J lost 7 bases, and 17 bases stayed unmatched. Per germline, CDR1 MNHEY and CDR2 SVGEGT. The CDR3 sequence is 18 residues long. DNA for the CDR3: TGTGCCAGCACCTATTTCCTGGGACTAGCGGGAGGCGGTAATGAGCAGTACTTC. Translated: CASTYFLGLAGGGNEQYF.

This clonotype was picked up one time. Germline is not matched at one junction end, which may reflect a read error. V and J are TRBV2 and TRBJ2-3; 8 positions match TRBD2. The V gene's germline CDR1 is SNHLY and CDR2 FYNNEI. There are 15 residues in the CDR3. CDR3 amino acids: CAGSEGGGPTNTQYF. CDR3 nucleotide sequence: TGTGCCGGCAGTGAAGGCGGGGGGCCCACCAATACGCAGTATTTT.

This clonotype turned up a few times. The chain employs TRBV20-1 and TRBJ2-1; 7 bases align to TRBD2. This CDR3 has 13 residues. The germline CDR1 and CDR2 sequences are DFQATT and SNEGSKA (reference sequence). J lost 5 bases, V lost 6 bases, and 7 bases had no gene match. The CDR3: CSAGLGPHNEQFF. Written as DNA, the CDR3 is TGCAGTGCCGGACTAGGTCCCCACAATGAGCAGTTCTTC.

This clonotype has just a few counts. V and J are TRBV7-9 and TRBJ2-7; weak D call: TRBD1 (5 bases). CDR3 length equals 14 residues. Germline V gives CDR1 SEHNR, CDR2 FQNEAQ (reference sequence). Trimming shortened V by 5 bases and J by 4 bases, and 15 bases separated the two germline ends. The CDR3 region is CASSPVVGVYEQYF. The CDR3 nucleotides read TGTGCCAGCAGCCCCGTGGTAGGGGTATACGAGCAGTACTTC.